Listed below are T cell receptor beta chains from one sample, sequenced in a study of blood T cell repertoires in COVID-19. Clones were read by immunoSEQ multiplex PCR, and TCRdb kept only the in-frame ones, dropping some. Among tens of thousands of clones listed, about 83% were seen once. The sequenced sample was peripheral blood. These receptors originate from a woman at least 80 years old with acute or convalescent COVID-19. CDR3s include the opening cysteine and the closing phenylalanine or tryptophan. The order of the fields is V gene, clone size, J gene, D gene, CDR3 DNA, CDR3 protein. The D gene is left open where the match is weak. Some rows mark clone size as missing; the rest say once, few, many or name a class of expanded clone.

>TRBV14|.|TRBJ1-2|TRBD1
TGTGCCAGCAGCCATCCCGGGACAGGGCTCACTTTCCCCTATGGCTACACCTTC
CASSHPGTGLTFPYGYTF
>TRBV18|.|TRBJ2-5|TRBD2
TGTGCCAGCTCACCTCTCAGCGGGGGGGTCCAAGAGACCCAGTACTTC
CASSPLSGGVQETQYF
>TRBV11-3|.|TRBJ1-1|TRBD1
TGTGCCAGCAGTATCGGGACAGGGAAACTGTACACTGAAGCTTTCTTT
CASSIGTGKLYTEAFF
>TRBV13|.|TRBJ2-6|TRBD1
TGTGCCAGCAGCCAACGACAGGGGGCTGGGGCCAACGTCCTGACTTTC
CASSQRQGAGANVLTF
>TRBV29-1|few|TRBJ2-7|.
TGCAGCGTATTAGAGACTACCCTATACGAGCAGTACTTC
CSVLETTLYEQYF
>TRBV25-1|.|TRBJ1-5|.
TGTGCCAGCAGTCCGGGGGGGCAAGTGGGCAATCAGCCCCAGCATTTT
CASSPGGQVGNQPQHF
>TRBV4-1|.|TRBJ1-5|TRBD1
TGCGCCAGCAGTCCTATGACAGGGAGAGGCAATCAGCCCCAGCATTTT
CASSPMTGRGNQPQHF
>TRBV18|.|TRBJ1-1|TRBD1
TGTGCCAGCTCACCACTTCGACAGGGGGACACTGAAGCTTTCTTT
CASSPLRQGDTEAFF
>TRBV30|.|TRBJ1-2|.
TGTGCCGAGAGCATACAGGGAGTTAACTATGGCTACACCTTC
CAESIQGVNYGYTF
>TRBV15|.|TRBJ1-2|TRBD1
TGTGCCACCAGCTCCCGGGACAGACCCCTTCTTGGCTACACCTTC
CATSSRDRPLLGYTF
>TRBV12-3/TRBV12-4|.|TRBJ1-2|.
TGTGCCAGCAAGCTTCAGGACTATGGCTACACCTTC
CASKLQDYGYTF
>TRBV12-3/TRBV12-4|once|TRBJ2-5|.
TGTGCCAGCAGTCCCGGGGGTATGGAGACCCAGTACTTC
CASSPGGMETQYF
>TRBV19|.|TRBJ1-4|TRBD1
TGTGCCAGTAGCATGCAGGGGGCGACTAATGAAAAACTGTTTTTT
CASSMQGATNEKLFF
>TRBV27|.|TRBJ1-2|.
TGTGCCAGCAGTTTAACAAGGATTAGCTTAGGCGGCTACACCTTC
CASSLTRISLGGYTF
>TRBV6-5|once|TRBJ2-5|TRBD1
TGTGCCAGCAGTTACGGGACAGGGGGCTATAGAGAGACCCAGTACTTC
CASSYGTGGYRETQYF
>TRBV2|.|TRBJ2-7|TRBD2
TGTGCCAGCAGCTCCAGTGGGCGGGGGGGGCTTTACGAGCAGTACTTC
CASSSSGRGGLYEQYF
>TRBV29-1|.|TRBJ1-1|TRBD1
TGCAGCGACCGGGGACAGGGGGACACTGAAGCTTTCTTT
CSDRGQGDTEAFF
>TRBV19|few|TRBJ1-5|.
TGTGCCAGTAGTCGATCCGGGATTCAGCCCCAGCATTTT
CASSRSGIQPQHF
>TRBV5-1|once|TRBJ2-5|TRBD2
TGCGCCAGCAGCTTGGGACTAGCGGGGCTCCAAGAGACCCAGTACTTC
CASSLGLAGLQETQYF
>TRBV5-4|few|TRBJ1-6|.
TGTGCCAGCAGCTTGGCCGGTGGCAGGGTCACATCACCCCTCCACTTT
CASSLAGGRVTSPLHF
>TRBV6-2/TRBV6-3|.|TRBJ2-1|.
TGTGCCAGCAGTTACTCGACGGCGGGGAGGAATGAGCAGTTCTTC
CASSYSTAGRNEQFF
>TRBV5-1|.|TRBJ1-1|.
TGCGCCAGCAACATAGGGGGTCAGGCTGAAGCTTTCTTT
CASNIGGQAEAFF
>TRBV10-3|.|TRBJ2-3|TRBD1
TGTGCCATCAGTGAGCCGGGACAGACAACAGATACGCAGTATTTT
CAISEPGQTTDTQYF
>TRBV18|once|TRBJ1-5|.
TGTGCCAGCTCACCACTTCAGGGCGGTGAGCCCCAGCATTTT
CASSPLQGGEPQHF
>TRBV9|.|TRBJ2-2|TRBD1
TGTGCCAGCAGCGCTCAGGGGGCTTGGGAGCTGTTTTTT
CASSAQGAWELFF
>TRBV2|.|TRBJ1-6|TRBD1
TGTGCCGGCACACGGGACAGGGGACCCCTCCACTTT
CAGTRDRGPLHF
>TRBV15|.|TRBJ1-2|TRBD1
TGTGCCACCAGCAGAGGTGGACAGGGGGTCTTCGGCTACACCTTC
CATSRGGQGVFGYTF
>TRBV19|.|TRBJ2-5|TRBD2
TGTGCCAGTAGTAGGACTAGCGGGGGCCAAGAGACCCAGTACTTC
CASSRTSGGQETQYF
>TRBV5-1|.|TRBJ2-7|TRBD1
TGCGCCAGCAGCTTGAGCGGACAGGGGGCCTCCGAGCAGTACTTC
CASSLSGQGASEQYF
>TRBV28|.|TRBJ1-5|.
TGTGCCAGCAGTTTTTCAGGGGCTGGCAATCAGCCCCAGCATTTT
CASSFSGAGNQPQHF
>TRBV10-2|.|TRBJ1-5|.
TGCGCCAGCAGTCAGGGGAGGGGTGAACAGCCCCAGCATTTT
CASSQGRGEQPQHF
>TRBV2|.|TRBJ2-4|TRBD2
TGTGCCAGCAGCGGCGGGGGGGCCGAAAACATTCAGTACTTC
CASSGGGAENIQYF
>TRBV6-1|.|TRBJ2-1|TRBD2
TGTGCCAGCAGTGAAATACTAGCGGGCTGGCGGTTCTTC
CASSEILAGWRFF
>TRBV18|.|TRBJ2-2|TRBD1
TGTGCCAGCTCACCCCCGGGACAGGGGATCGGGGAGCTGTTTTTT
CASSPPGQGIGELFF
>TRBV13|once|TRBJ2-7|TRBD2
TGTGCCAGCAGCTTAGCACTAGCGGGGGCTCCGGGACCTTACGAGCAGTACTTC
CASSLALAGAPGPYEQYF
>TRBV28|.|TRBJ1-2|.
TGTGCGGCGGGGGCAGATCGCGGAGGCTACACCTTC
CAAGADRGGYTF
>TRBV6-1|.|TRBJ2-4|TRBD1
TGTGCCAGCAGTGAAGTTTTGGGACAGGGACATAACATTCAGTACTTC
CASSEVLGQGHNIQYF
>TRBV7-2|.|TRBJ2-5|TRBD2
TGTGCCAGCATTAAGGGCGGGGGGGAGACCCAGTACTTC
CASIKGGGETQYF
>TRBV30|once|TRBJ1-6|.
TGTGCCTGGAGTGAATCGTCTGATTCACCCCTCCACTTT
CAWSESSDSPLHF
>TRBV11-2|.|TRBJ2-6|.
TGTGCCAGCAGCCCACCGAGCTCTGGGGCCAACGTCCTGACTTTC
CASSPPSSGANVLTF
>TRBV10-1|.|TRBJ1-1|TRBD1
TGCGCCAGCAGTGAGTCCCACAGGGGATCAACTGAAGCTTTCTTT
CASSESHRGSTEAFF
>TRBV6-5|.|TRBJ1-1|TRBD1
TGTGCCAGCAGGTTAGACAGGGCCGCTGAAGCTTTCTTT
CASRLDRAAEAFF
>TRBV9|.|TRBJ2-3|TRBD2
TGTGCCAGCAGCGCATCTAGCGGGGGTACAGATACGCAGTATTTT
CASSASSGGTDTQYF
>TRBV24-1|few|TRBJ2-3|TRBD1
TGTCCCACCAGTCACCCCAACCGCGACAGGGTCACAGATACGCAGTATTTT
CPTSHPNRDRVTDTQYF
>TRBV3-1/TRBV3-2|.|TRBJ1-1|.
TGTGCCAGCAGCTTCGGGGGGGCGGCTTTCTTT
CASSFGGAAFF
>TRBV5-1|.|TRBJ1-4|.
TGCGCCAGCAGCGCCGACCGCGGGACTAATGAAAAACTGTTTTTT
CASSADRGTNEKLFF
>TRBV25-1|.|TRBJ1-2|.
TGTGCCAGCAGTGACGGTCTATCAGGTACCGCTAACTATGGCTACACCTTC
CASSDGLSGTANYGYTF
>TRBV7-2|.|TRBJ2-5|TRBD2
TGTGCCAGCCCTATAGGGCTAGCGGGGGGTCAAGAGACCCAGTACTTC
CASPIGLAGGQETQYF
>TRBV7-8|.|TRBJ1-1|TRBD1
TGTGCCAGCAGCTTTGAGGGGGCGATCACTGAAGCTTTCTTT
CASSFEGAITEAFF
>TRBV5-6|.|TRBJ2-7|.
TGTGCCAGCAGCTTGGGTCAGTCCTACGAGCAGTACTTC
CASSLGQSYEQYF
>TRBV2|.|TRBJ1-4|.
TGTGCCAGCAGTGTCCGGGGGGCGCGTGAAAAACTGTTTTTT
CASSVRGAREKLFF